This entry concerns a single TCR beta chain. The antigen remains unidentified. The sample belongs to a study of T cell responses to AZD1222 COVID-19 vaccine. V gave up 3 bases and J gave up 8 bases, with 16 bases separating them. The CDR3 sequence is 15 residues long. Germline loops: CDR1 MNHNY, CDR2 SVGAGI (reference sequence). Study conclusions and caveats: It should be noted that donors were predominantly white British and more often female, and clonal diversity was possibly underestimated. With dominance at 160-218 and 743-854, vaccine-associated CD4 TCRs spanned spike.

Assay used: immunoSEQ multiplex PCR; TCRdb lists only in-frame clones, some missing. The table records more than 120,000 clones, about 86% of them present only once. V and J are TRBV6-6 and TRBJ2-2; D may be TRBD1 (5 bases). The receptor's source is an adult who received the AZD1222 COVID-19 vaccine. The sequenced sample was peripheral blood, obtained 28 days after the second AZD1222 dose. CDR3 coding DNA: TGTGCCAGCAGTTATTCGCAGGGCGCTTCAGGGGAGCTGTTTTTT. It translates to CASSYSQGASGELFF.